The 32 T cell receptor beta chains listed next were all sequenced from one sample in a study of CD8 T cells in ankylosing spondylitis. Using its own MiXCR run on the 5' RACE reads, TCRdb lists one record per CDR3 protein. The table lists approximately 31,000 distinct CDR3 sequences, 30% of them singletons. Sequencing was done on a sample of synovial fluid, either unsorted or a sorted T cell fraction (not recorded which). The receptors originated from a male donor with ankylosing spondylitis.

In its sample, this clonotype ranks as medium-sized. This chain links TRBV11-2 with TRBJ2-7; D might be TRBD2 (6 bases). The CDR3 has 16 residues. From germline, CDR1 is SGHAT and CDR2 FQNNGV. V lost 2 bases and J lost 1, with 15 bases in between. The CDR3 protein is CASSLLGAGTSYEQYF. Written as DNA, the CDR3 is TGTGCCAGCAGCTTACTAGGGGCGGGAACTTCCTACGAGCAGTACTTC.

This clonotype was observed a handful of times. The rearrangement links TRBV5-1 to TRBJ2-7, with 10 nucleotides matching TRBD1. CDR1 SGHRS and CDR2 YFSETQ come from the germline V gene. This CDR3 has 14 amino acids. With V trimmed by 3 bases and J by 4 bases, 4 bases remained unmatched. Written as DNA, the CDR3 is TGCGCCAGCAGCTGGGGACAGGGGAGTTACGAGCAGTACGTC. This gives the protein CASSWGQGSYEQYV.

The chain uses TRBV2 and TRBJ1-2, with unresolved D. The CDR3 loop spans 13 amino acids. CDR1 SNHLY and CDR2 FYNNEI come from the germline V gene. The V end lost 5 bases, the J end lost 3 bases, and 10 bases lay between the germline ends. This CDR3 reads CASSPGSYYGYTF. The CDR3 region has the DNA TGTGCCAGCAGTCCTGGGAGTTACTATGGCTACACCTTC.

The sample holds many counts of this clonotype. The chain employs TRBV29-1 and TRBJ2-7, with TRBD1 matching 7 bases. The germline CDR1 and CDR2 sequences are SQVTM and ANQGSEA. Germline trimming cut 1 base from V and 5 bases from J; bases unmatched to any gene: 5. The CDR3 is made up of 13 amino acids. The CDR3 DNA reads TGCAGCGTTGAAGGACAGGGAAAAAACGAGCAGTACTTC. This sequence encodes CSVEGQGKNEQYF.

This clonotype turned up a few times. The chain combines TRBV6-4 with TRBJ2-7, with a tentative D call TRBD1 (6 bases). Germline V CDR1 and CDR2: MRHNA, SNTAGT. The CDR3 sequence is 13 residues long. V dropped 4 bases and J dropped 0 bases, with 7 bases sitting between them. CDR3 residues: CASSGGGSYEQYV. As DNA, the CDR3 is TGTGCCAGCAGTGGAGGGGGCTCCTACGAGCAGTACGTC.

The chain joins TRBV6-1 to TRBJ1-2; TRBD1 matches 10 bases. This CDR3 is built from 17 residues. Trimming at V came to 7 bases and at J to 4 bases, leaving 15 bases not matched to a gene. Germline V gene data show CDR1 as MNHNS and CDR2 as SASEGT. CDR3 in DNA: TGTGCCAGCACCCCGTGGGGACAGGGGTCGGTCTTCTATGGCTACACCTTC. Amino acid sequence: CASTPWGQGSVFYGYTF.

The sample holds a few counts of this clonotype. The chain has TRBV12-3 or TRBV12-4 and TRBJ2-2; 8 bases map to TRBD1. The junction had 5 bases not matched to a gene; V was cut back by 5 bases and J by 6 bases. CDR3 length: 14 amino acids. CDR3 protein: CASSLQGGSGELFF. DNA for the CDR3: TGTGCCAGCAGTCTACAGGGGGGATCCGGGGAGCTGTTTTTT.

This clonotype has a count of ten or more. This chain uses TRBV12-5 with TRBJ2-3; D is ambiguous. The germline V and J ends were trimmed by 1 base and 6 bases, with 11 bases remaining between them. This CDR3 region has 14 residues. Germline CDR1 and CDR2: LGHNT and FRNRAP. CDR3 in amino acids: CASGLAGGPDTQYF. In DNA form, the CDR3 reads TGTGCTAGTGGTTTGGCTGGTGGACCTGATACGCAGTATTTT.

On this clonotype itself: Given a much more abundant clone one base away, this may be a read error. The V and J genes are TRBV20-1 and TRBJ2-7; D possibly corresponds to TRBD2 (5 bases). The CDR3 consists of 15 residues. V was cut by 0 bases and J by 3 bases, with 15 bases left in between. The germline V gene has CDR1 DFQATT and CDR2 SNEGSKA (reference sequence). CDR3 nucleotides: TGCAGTGCTAGAGACTCCGCGAGGGTAGACTACGAGCAGTACGTC. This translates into CSARDSARVDYEQYV.

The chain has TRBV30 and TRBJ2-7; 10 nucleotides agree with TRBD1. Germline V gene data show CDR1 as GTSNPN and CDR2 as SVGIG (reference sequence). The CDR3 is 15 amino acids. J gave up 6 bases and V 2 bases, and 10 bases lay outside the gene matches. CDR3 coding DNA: TGTGCCTGGAGTCCTCCGGGACAGGGGAGGGGCGAGCAGTACTTC. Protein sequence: CAWSPPGQGRGEQYF.

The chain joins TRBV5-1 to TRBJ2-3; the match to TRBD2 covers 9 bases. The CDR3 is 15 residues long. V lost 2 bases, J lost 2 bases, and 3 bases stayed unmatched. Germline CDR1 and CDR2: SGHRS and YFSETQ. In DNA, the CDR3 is TGCGCCAGCAGCTTAATAGCGGGAGTCACAGATACGCAGTATTTT. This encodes CASSLIAGVTDTQYF.

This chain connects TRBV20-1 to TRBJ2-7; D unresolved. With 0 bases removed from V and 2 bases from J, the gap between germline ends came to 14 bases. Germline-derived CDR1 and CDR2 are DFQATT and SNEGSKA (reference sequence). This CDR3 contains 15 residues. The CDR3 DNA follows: TGCAGTGCTAGAGATAAAAGATCGGCAGCCTACGAGCAGTACTTC. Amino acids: CSARDKRSAAYEQYF.

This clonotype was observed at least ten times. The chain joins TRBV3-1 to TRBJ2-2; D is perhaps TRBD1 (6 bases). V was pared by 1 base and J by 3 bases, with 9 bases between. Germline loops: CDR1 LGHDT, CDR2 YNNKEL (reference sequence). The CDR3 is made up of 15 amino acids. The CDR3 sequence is CASSQGTAHTGELFF. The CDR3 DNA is TGTGCCAGCAGCCAAGGGACAGCCCACACCGGGGAGCTGTTTTTT.

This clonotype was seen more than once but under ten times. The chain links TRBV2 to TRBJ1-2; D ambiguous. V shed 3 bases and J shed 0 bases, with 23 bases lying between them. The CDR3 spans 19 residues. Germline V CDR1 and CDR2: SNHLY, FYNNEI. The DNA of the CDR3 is TGTGCCAGCAGTGATCCGGAGGGTGAGGTTGTGGAGGCTAACTATGGCTACACCTTC. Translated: CASSDPEGEVVEANYGYTF. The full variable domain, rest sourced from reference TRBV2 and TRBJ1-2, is EPEVTQTPSHQVTQMGQEVILRCVPISNHLYFYWYRQILGQKVEFLVSFYNNEISEKSEIFDDQFSVERPDGSNFTLKIRSTKLEDSAMYFCASSDPEGEVVEANYGYTFGSGTRLTVV.

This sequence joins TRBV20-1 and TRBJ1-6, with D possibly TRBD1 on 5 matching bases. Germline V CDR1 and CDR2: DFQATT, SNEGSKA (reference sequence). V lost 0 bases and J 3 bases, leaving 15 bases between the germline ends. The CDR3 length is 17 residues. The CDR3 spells CSARDDGEGDYNSPLHF. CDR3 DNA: TGCAGTGCTAGAGACGACGGTGAAGGGGACTATAATTCACCCCTCCACTTT.

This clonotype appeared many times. CDR3 DNA: TGTGCCAGCAGTTCCCCGACTATGTCTGGCTACGAGCAGTACTTC. It translates to CASSSPTMSGYEQYF. The chain employs TRBV27 and TRBJ2-7, with D maybe TRBD2 (5 bases). The germline gives CDR1 MNHEY, CDR2 SMNVEV (reference sequence). Trimming took 4 bases from V and 3 from J, leaving 16 bases between them. CDR3 length equals 15 residues.

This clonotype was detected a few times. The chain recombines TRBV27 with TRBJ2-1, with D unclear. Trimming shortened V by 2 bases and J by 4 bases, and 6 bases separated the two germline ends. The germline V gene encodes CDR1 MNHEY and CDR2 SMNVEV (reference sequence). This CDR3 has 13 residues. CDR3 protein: CASSLVVYNEQFF. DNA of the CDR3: TGTGCCAGCAGTTTAGTAGTTTACAATGAGCAGTTCTTC.

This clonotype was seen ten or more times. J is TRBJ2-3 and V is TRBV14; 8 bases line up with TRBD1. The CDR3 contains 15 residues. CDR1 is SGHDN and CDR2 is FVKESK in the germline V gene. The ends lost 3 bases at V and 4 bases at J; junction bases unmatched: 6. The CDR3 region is CASSHLTGESDTQYF. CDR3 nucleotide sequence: TGTGCCAGCAGCCACCTGACAGGGGAGTCAGATACGCAGTATTTT.

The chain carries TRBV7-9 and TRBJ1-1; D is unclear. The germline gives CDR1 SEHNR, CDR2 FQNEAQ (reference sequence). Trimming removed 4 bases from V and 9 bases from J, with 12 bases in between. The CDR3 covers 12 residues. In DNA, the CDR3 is TGTGCCAGCAGCTCTACATCGGGTAAAGCTTTCTTT. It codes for CASSSTSGKAFF.

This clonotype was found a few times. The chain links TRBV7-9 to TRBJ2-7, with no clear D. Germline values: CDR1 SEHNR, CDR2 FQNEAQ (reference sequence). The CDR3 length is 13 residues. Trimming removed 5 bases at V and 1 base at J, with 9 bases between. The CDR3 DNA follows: TGTGCCAGCAGCGGGGTCTTTTCCTACGAGCAGTACTTC. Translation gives CASSGVFSYEQYF.

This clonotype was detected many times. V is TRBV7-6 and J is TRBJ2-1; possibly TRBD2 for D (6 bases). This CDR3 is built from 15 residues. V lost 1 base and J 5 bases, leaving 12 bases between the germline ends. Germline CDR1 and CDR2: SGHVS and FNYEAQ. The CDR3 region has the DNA TGTGCCAGCAGCTTAGGGAGGGACCATAACAATGAGCAGTTCTTC. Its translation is CASSLGRDHNNEQFF.

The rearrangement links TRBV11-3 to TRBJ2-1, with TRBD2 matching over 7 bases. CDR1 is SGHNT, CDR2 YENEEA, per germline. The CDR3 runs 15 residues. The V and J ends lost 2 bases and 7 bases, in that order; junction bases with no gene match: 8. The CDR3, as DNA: TGTGCCAGCAGCTTAACGGGGGAGGGCCGTAATGAGCAGTTCTTC. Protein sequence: CASSLTGEGRNEQFF.

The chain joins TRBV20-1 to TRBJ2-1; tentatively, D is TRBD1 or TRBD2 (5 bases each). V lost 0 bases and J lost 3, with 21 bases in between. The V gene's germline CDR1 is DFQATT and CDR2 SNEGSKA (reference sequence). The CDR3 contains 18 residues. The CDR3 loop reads CSARDDSNGVGDYNEQFF. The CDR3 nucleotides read TGCAGTGCTAGAGACGACAGCAACGGGGTTGGGGACTACAATGAGCAGTTCTTC.

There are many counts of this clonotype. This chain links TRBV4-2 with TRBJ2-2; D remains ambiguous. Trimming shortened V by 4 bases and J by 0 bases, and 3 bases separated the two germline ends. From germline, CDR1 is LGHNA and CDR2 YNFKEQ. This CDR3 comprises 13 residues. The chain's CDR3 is CASSPPNTGELFF. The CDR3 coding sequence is TGTGCCAGCAGCCCCCCGAACACCGGGGAGCTGTTTTTT.

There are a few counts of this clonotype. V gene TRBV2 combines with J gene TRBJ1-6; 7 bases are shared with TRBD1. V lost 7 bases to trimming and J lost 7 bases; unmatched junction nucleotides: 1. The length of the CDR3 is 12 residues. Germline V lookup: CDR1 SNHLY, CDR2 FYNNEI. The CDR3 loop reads CASKTGNSPLHF. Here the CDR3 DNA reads TGTGCCAGCAAGACAGGGAATTCACCCCTCCACTTT.

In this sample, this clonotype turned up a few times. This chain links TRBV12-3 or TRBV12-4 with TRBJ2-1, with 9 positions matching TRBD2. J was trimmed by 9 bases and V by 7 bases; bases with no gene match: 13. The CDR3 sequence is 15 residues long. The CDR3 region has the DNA TGTGCCAGCATCCTCCTAGCGGGGACATCCAGTGAGCAGTTCTTC. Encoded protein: CASILLAGTSSEQFF.

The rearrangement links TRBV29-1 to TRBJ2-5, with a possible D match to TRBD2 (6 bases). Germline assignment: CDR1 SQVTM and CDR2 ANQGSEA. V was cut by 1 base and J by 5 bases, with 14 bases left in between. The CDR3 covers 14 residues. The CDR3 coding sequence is TGCAGCGTTGAAGGGGTGACGGGGAGGGAGACCCAGTACTTC. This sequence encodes CSVEGVTGRETQYF.

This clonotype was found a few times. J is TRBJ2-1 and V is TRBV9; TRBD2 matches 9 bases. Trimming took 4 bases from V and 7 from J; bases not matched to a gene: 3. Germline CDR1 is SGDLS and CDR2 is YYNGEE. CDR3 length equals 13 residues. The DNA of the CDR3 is TGTGCCAGCAGCCTCACTAGCGGGAATGAGCAGTTCTTC. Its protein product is CASSLTSGNEQFF.

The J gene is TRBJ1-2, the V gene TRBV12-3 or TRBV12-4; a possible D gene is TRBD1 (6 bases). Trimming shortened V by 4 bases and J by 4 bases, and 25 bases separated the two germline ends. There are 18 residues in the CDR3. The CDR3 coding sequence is TGTGCCAGCAGTTACCAACCGGGACAAGGTTTAACTTCCTATGGCTACACCTTC. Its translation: CASSYQPGQGLTSYGYTF.

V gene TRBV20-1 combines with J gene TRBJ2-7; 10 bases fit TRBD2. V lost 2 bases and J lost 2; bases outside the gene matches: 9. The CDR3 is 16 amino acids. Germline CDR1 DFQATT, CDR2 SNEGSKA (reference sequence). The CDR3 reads CSARILAGAETYEQYF. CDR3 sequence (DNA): TGCAGTGCTAGAATCCTAGCGGGAGCGGAGACCTACGAGCAGTACTTC.

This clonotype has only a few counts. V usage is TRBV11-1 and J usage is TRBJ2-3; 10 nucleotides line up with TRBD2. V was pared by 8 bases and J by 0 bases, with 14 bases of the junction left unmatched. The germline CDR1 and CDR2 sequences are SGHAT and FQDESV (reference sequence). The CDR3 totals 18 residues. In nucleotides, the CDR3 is TGTGCCAGCTCCGGTCCAGCGGGAGGGTCAACTAGCACAGATACGCAGTATTTT. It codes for CASSGPAGGSTSTDTQYF.

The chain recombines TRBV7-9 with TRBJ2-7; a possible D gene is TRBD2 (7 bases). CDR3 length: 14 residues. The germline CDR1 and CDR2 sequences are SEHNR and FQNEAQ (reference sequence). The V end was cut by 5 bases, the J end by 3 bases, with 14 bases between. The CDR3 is CASSPGGGGYEQYF. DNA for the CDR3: TGTGCCAGCAGCCCCGGGGGAGGGGGCTACGAGCAGTACTTC. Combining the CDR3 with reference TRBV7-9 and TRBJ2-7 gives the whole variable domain DTGVSQNPRHKITKRGQNVTFRCDPISEHNRLYWYRQTLGQGPEFLTYFQNEAQLEKSRLLSDRFSAERPKGSFSTLEIQRTEQGDSAMYLCASSPGGGGYEQYFGPGTRLTVT.